This T cell receptor beta chain was found in a study of graft-versus-host responses after intestinal transplantation. Study-wide context: Multivisceral, liver-intestinal, or isolated intestinal transplants were given to recipients. The whole recipient group had anti-thymocyte globulin induction followed by tacrolimus and steroids for around 3 years. Findings and caveats of the study: Allografts from individuals with graft-donor T cell macrochimerism displayed high graft-versus-host to host-versus-graft clonal ratios. Recipient marrow harbored GvH clones, some of which surfaced first in ileum or blood.

In regard to this clone: What it binds is unknown.

The V segment lost 8 bases and the J segment 5 bases; nucleotides outside the gene matches: 4. This CDR3 is 13 amino acids long. CDR1 is MDHEN, CDR2 SYDVKM, per germline. Only in-frame clones appear in the TCRdb table, and some are missing; sequencing was by immunoSEQ multiplex PCR. The data show tens of thousands of clones, about 95% seen once. The chain couples TRBV28 to TRBJ2-3; 10 nucleotides align to TRBD2. The clonotype was recovered from a human donor who was the organ donor for an intestinal transplant. Sequenced material: unstimulated CD4+ T cells sorted from spleen or lymph node cells, taken before transplant. CDR3 DNA: TGTGCCAGCCTAGCGGGGGAACGAGATACGCAGTATTTT. Translation gives CASLAGERDTQYF. Looking up the rest from reference TRBV28 and TRBJ2-3 gives the full variable domain: DVKVTQSSRYLVKRTGEKVFLECVQDMDHENMFWYRQDPGLGLRLIYFSYDVKMKEKGDIPEGYSVSREKKERFSLILESASTNQTSMYLCASLAGERDTQYFGPGTRLTVL.